Shown below are 24 T cell receptor beta chains from a single sample sequenced in a study of blood T cell repertoires in COVID-19. Here immunoSEQ multiplex PCR was the method, and the copy in TCRdb shows in-frame clones only, minus some. Among more than 85,000 clones listed, about 80% were seen once. Material for sequencing was peripheral blood. The receptors derive from a man aged 65 to 85 with acute or convalescent COVID-19.

The V and J genes are TRBV4-3 and TRBJ1-2; 8 bases align to TRBD1. The CDR3 has 14 residues. Germline V gene sequence: CDR1 LGHNA, CDR2 YSLEER. V was pared by 0 bases and J by 8 bases, with 5 bases of the junction left unmatched. The CDR3 is CASSQDPQGGGYTF. Written as DNA, the CDR3 is TGCGCCAGCAGCCAAGATCCACAGGGGGGCGGCTACACCTTC.

V and J are TRBV6-5 and TRBJ2-1, with 10 bases lining up with TRBD1. Germline lookup yields CDR1 MNHEY and CDR2 SVGAGI. V was pared by 6 bases and J by 1 base, with 3 bases of the junction left unmatched. The CDR3 has 15 residues. The DNA of the CDR3 is TGTGCCAGCAGGCCGGGACAGGGGTCCTACAATGAGCAGTTCTTC. It specifies CASRPGQGSYNEQFF.

This chain uses TRBV27 with TRBJ1-2, with TRBD1 matching 9 bases. V trimming: 5 bases; J trimming: 5 bases; junction bases outside the gene matches: 12. The CDR3 runs to 16 residues. Germline V CDR1 and CDR2: MNHEY, SMNVEV (reference sequence). CDR3 sequence (DNA): TGTGCCAGCAGTCCCGGGACAGGGCCGGGGGCTTATGGCTACACCTTC. This encodes CASSPGTGPGAYGYTF.

V and J are TRBV11-2 and TRBJ1-1, with D perhaps matching TRBD1 (5 bases). Germline-derived CDR1 and CDR2 are SGHAT and FQNNGV. This CDR3 is 13 amino acids long. Trimming shortened V by 2 bases and J by 7 bases, and 11 bases separated the two germline ends. This CDR3 reads CASSLNLGGEAFF. CDR3 DNA sequence: TGTGCCAGCAGCTTAAACTTGGGGGGTGAAGCTTTCTTT.

This chain joins TRBV24-1 and TRBJ1-1; the match to TRBD1 covers 7 bases. The CDR3 consists of 15 residues. Losses at the gene ends were 7 bases for V and 4 bases for J; bases not matched to a gene: 11. Per germline, CDR1 KGHDR and CDR2 SFDVKD. The CDR3: CATRGTGVVGTEAFF. The CDR3 DNA reads TGTGCCACCAGAGGCACAGGGGTTGTTGGCACTGAAGCTTTCTTT.

This clone was observed a handful of times. The chain uses TRBV7-8 and TRBJ2-7; 8 bases map to TRBD2. The length of the CDR3 is 16 residues. Germline loops: CDR1 SGHVS, CDR2 FQNEAQ. Unmatched junction bases numbered 11, after V lost 1 base and J lost 6 bases. DNA of the CDR3: TGTGCCAGCAGCTTAGTAGTCCGGGGGGGAGTAGGCGAGCAGTACTTC. This sequence encodes CASSLVVRGGVGEQYF.

This chain links TRBV6-6 with TRBJ1-1, with TRBD1 as a possible D gene (6 bases). The V and J ends lost 4 bases and 8 bases respectively, with 11 bases between them. The CDR3 is 12 residues long. Per the germline V gene, CDR1 is MNHNY and CDR2 is SVGAGI (reference sequence). The CDR3 sequence is CASSSPDSEAFF. CDR3 DNA: TGTGCCAGCAGTTCCCCGGACAGCGAAGCTTTCTTT.

A single count supports this clone. The chain is built from TRBV24-1 and TRBJ1-1, with D possibly matching TRBD1 (6 bases). The ends were cut back, 7 bases at V and 0 bases at J, with 20 bases in the middle. The CDR3 has 17 residues. CDR1 is KGHDR, CDR2 SFDVKD, per germline. This CDR3 reads CATRVSAGAGMNTEAFF. CDR3 nucleotide sequence: TGTGCCACCAGGGTCTCGGCGGGGGCTGGGATGAACACTGAAGCTTTCTTT.

The gene calls are TRBV29-1 and TRBJ2-1; D may be TRBD2 (6 bases). The CDR3 sequence is 13 residues long. Germline V gene lookup returns CDR1 SQVTM and CDR2 ANQGSEA. Trimming left V 4 bases short and J 0 bases short, with 7 bases between. CDR3 coding DNA: TGCAGCGTTGCCGGGAGCTCCTACAATGAGCAGTTCTTC. Translation gives CSVAGSSYNEQFF.

The V gene is TRBV5-1, the J gene TRBJ2-5; possibly TRBD1 for D (6 bases). The CDR3 extends over 15 amino acids. Germline V gene lookup returns CDR1 SGHRS and CDR2 YFSETQ. Trimming removed 1 base from V and 1 base from J, with 11 bases in between. CDR3 amino acids: CASSLSGQLQETQYF. As DNA, the CDR3 is TGCGCCAGCAGCTTGTCCGGACAGCTCCAAGAGACCCAGTACTTC.

The rearrangement joins TRBV20-1 to TRBJ2-7; no firm D call. The germline gives CDR1 DFQATT, CDR2 SNEGSKA (reference sequence). The CDR3 is 11 residues long. The germline V and J ends were trimmed by 2 bases and 7 bases, with 9 bases remaining between them. In DNA, the CDR3 is TGCAGTGCTAGATCCGGTCATGAGCAGTACTTC. This encodes CSARSGHEQYF.

The table lists this clone with a few counts. The chain joins TRBV7-2 to TRBJ1-5; TRBD1 might be the D (5 bases). Germline V gene lookup returns CDR1 SGHTA and CDR2 FQGNSA. The CDR3 covers 15 residues. The ends were cut back, 1 base at V and 5 bases at J, with 12 bases in the middle. The CDR3: CASSLEQAPYQPQHF. The CDR3 DNA sequence: TGTGCCAGCAGCTTAGAACAGGCCCCCTATCAGCCCCAGCATTTT.

This clone was seen a handful of times. The chain has TRBV6-1 and TRBJ1-5; D gene uncertain. This CDR3 is built from 14 residues. Germline lookup yields CDR1 MNHNS and CDR2 SASEGT. The ends were cut back, 3 bases at V and 4 bases at J, with 10 bases in the middle. CDR3 region: CASSDPPGNQPQHF. The CDR3 DNA sequence: TGTGCCAGCAGTGACCCTCCAGGAAATCAGCCCCAGCATTTT.

This clone was recorded a few times. The chain combines TRBV5-1 with TRBJ2-2; 12 nucleotides match TRBD2. The CDR3 extends over 16 amino acids. CDR1 and CDR2 from the germline V gene are SGHRS and YFSETQ. The ends lost 2 bases at V and 9 bases at J; junction bases unmatched: 8. CDR3 in amino acids: CASSFSTSGSTRELFF. Here the CDR3 DNA reads TGCGCCAGCAGCTTCTCGACTAGCGGGAGTACCAGGGAGCTGTTTTTT. Drawing the rest from reference TRBV5-1 and TRBJ2-2, the complete variable domain is KAGVTQTPRYLIKTRGQQVTLSCSPISGHRSVSWYQQTPGQGLQFLFEYFSETQRNKGNFPGRFSGRQFSNSRSEMNVSTLELGDSALYLCASSFSTSGSTRELFFGEGSRLTVL.

The chain has TRBV7-3 and TRBJ2-1; 7 nucleotides line up with TRBD2. The junction had 10 bases not matched to a gene; V was cut back by 6 bases and J by 5 bases. Germline V gives CDR1 SGHTA, CDR2 FQGTGA. The CDR3 is 15 amino acids. This CDR3 reads CASSLRLAANNEQFF. The CDR3, as DNA: TGTGCCAGCAGTCTGCGACTAGCTGCAAACAATGAGCAGTTCTTC.

In this sample, this clone turned up many times. The chain combines TRBV3-1 (or the pseudogene TRBV3-2) with TRBJ1-1; 7 bases map to TRBD1. This CDR3 comprises 15 residues. Germline V gives CDR1 LGHDT, CDR2 YNNKEL (reference sequence). The trim removed 4 bases at V and 0 bases at J, leaving 5 bases unmatched. The CDR3 protein is CASSPRQGMNTEAFF. In DNA, the CDR3 is TGTGCCAGCAGCCCTCGACAGGGAATGAACACTGAAGCTTTCTTT.

This sequence joins TRBV19 and TRBJ1-5; tentative D call: TRBD1 (5 bases). V was trimmed by 10 bases and J by 1 base, leaving 14 bases between them. Germline CDR1 is LNHDA and CDR2 is SQIVND (reference sequence). The CDR3 covers 14 residues. CDR3 sequence reads: CATSERQSNQPQHF. DNA of the CDR3: TGTGCCACCTCCGAGAGACAGAGCAATCAGCCCCAGCATTTT.

The chain joins TRBV18 to TRBJ1-4; D remains unclear. Trimming removed 6 bases from V and 3 bases from J, with 17 bases in between. Germline V CDR1 and CDR2: KGHSH, LQKENI. CDR3 length: 16 amino acids. CDR3 residues: CASSPVRTVANEKLFF. DNA for the CDR3: TGTGCCAGCTCCCCGGTGCGAACGGTAGCTAATGAAAAACTGTTTTTT.

This clone appeared a few times. This sequence joins TRBV30 and TRBJ1-5; a weak D match, TRBD1 (6 bases). The length of the CDR3 is 13 residues. CDR1 is GTSNPN, CDR2 SVGIG, per germline (reference sequence). Trimming stripped 1 base from V and 7 bases from J, with 11 bases between. CDR3: CAWSAGEGQPQHF. DNA of the CDR3: TGTGCCTGGAGTGCAGGGGAGGGCCAGCCCCAGCATTTT.

V usage is TRBV24-1 and J usage is TRBJ2-2; TRBD2 agrees at 10 bases. This CDR3 is built from 17 residues. Trimming at V came to 1 base and at J to 6 bases, leaving 7 bases not matched to a gene. Looked up from germline, CDR1 is KGHDR and CDR2 is SFDVKD. This CDR3 is CATSDLGLAGVPGELFF. The CDR3 region has the DNA TGTGCCACCAGTGATTTAGGCCTAGCGGGAGTTCCCGGGGAGCTGTTTTTT.

This rearrangement joins TRBV6-6 to TRBJ1-5; tentative D call: TRBD1 (5 bases). With 11 bases removed from V and 2 bases from J, the gap between germline ends came to 13 bases. Germline V gives CDR1 MNHNY, CDR2 SVGAGI (reference sequence). The CDR3 spans 13 residues. The CDR3, as DNA: TGTGCCGCAGTCAGGGAGGGCAATCAGCCCCAGCATTTT. Translated, it gives CAAVREGNQPQHF.

This chain uses TRBV10-3 with TRBJ1-1; tentative D call: TRBD1 (5 bases). The CDR3 loop spans 13 amino acids. Germline V gene data show CDR1 as ENHRY and CDR2 as SYGVKD. Trimming stripped 4 bases from V and 5 bases from J, with 11 bases between. CDR3 region: CAISAGGATEAFF. The DNA for the CDR3 is TGTGCCATCAGTGCGGGAGGGGCTACTGAAGCTTTCTTT.

The chain is built from TRBV2 and TRBJ1-5, with D possibly being TRBD1 (5 bases). Germline-derived CDR1 and CDR2 are SNHLY and FYNNEI. This CDR3 has 13 amino acids. Trimming left V 5 bases short and J 7 bases short, with 12 bases between. CDR3 sequence: CASSPETDQPQHF. The DNA of the CDR3 is TGTGCCAGCAGTCCGGAGACAGACCAGCCCCAGCATTTT. The full variable domain, its missing parts supplied by reference TRBV2 and TRBJ1-5, is EPEVTQTPSHQVTQMGQEVILRCVPISNHLYFYWYRQILGQKVEFLVSFYNNEISEKSEIFDDQFSVERPDGSNFTLKIRSTKLEDSAMYFCASSPETDQPQHFGDGTRLSIL.

In its sample, this clone was seen a few times. This rearrangement joins TRBV11-2 to TRBJ2-2, with D perhaps TRBD1 (5 bases). Between the trimmed V and J ends, which lost 1 base and 7 bases, there was a span of 13 bases. CDR3 length: 15 amino acids. CDR1 and CDR2 from the germline V gene are SGHAT and FQNNGV. CDR3 in amino acids: CASSLAPPGNGELFF. CDR3 nucleotides: TGTGCCAGCAGCTTAGCACCCCCAGGGAACGGGGAGCTGTTTTTT.